The rows below give T cell receptor beta chains drawn from one sample of a study of T cells after yellow fever vaccination. TCRdb re-derived calls from the 5' RACE reads in MiXCR, one entry per CDR3 protein. The sample includes some 120,000 distinct CDR3 sequences, 8.9% seen only once; the top ten take 40%. Sequences were derived from CD8+ T cells sorted from PBMCs, sampled on the day of the yellow fever booster vaccination. Source of these receptors: a man between 18 and 35 years old who received the YFV17D yellow fever vaccine. Both conserved end residues are part of each CDR3. D genes are given only for firm matches. Clone sizes are given selectively: once, few, many, or a class where the clone is expanded.

v_call: TRBV5-1; clone_size: NA; j_call: TRBJ2-3; d_call: NA; cdr3_nt: TGCGCCAGCAACTTGGGACACCGTGAACTCACAGATACGCAGTATTTT; cdr3_aa: CASNLGHRELTDTQYF
v_call: TRBV18; clone_size: NA; j_call: TRBJ2-1; d_call: NA; cdr3_nt: TGTGCCAGCTCAGCGGACAGTTCACGCGTTGGGGAGCAGTTCTTC; cdr3_aa: CASSADSSRVGEQFF
v_call: TRBV20-1; clone_size: NA; j_call: TRBJ1-2; d_call: NA; cdr3_nt: TGCAGTGCTAGAGATTCGTCCCAGGGAAATAAAGGCTACACCTTC; cdr3_aa: CSARDSSQGNKGYTF
v_call: TRBV28; clone_size: NA; j_call: TRBJ2-3; d_call: NA; cdr3_nt: TGTGCCAGCAGCCTGCCGGGGAGCAGCACAGATACGCAGTATTTT; cdr3_aa: CASSLPGSSTDTQYF
v_call: TRBV12-3/TRBV12-4; clone_size: NA; j_call: TRBJ2-3; d_call: NA; cdr3_nt: TGTGCCAGCAGGTTATCCGCAGATACGCAGTATTTT; cdr3_aa: CASRLSADTQYF
v_call: TRBV15; clone_size: few; j_call: TRBJ1-2; d_call: NA; cdr3_nt: TGTGCCACCAGCAGAGACCCAATCAGACGGGACACGGGCTATGGCTACACCTTC; cdr3_aa: CATSRDPIRRDTGYGYTF
v_call: TRBV6-1; clone_size: NA; j_call: TRBJ2-5; d_call: NA; cdr3_nt: TGTGCCAGCAGTGAATTAACCGGGACCCAGTACTTC; cdr3_aa: CASSELTGTQYF
v_call: TRBV13; clone_size: NA; j_call: TRBJ2-4; d_call: TRBD1; cdr3_nt: TGTGCCAGCAGCGGACGGGACAGGTCCAACATTCAGTACTTC; cdr3_aa: CASSGRDRSNIQYF
v_call: TRBV5-6; clone_size: few; j_call: TRBJ1-5; d_call: NA; cdr3_nt: TGTGCCAGCAGCTTGGGGGCTAATCAGCCCCAGCATTTT; cdr3_aa: CASSLGANQPQHF
v_call: TRBV12-3/TRBV12-4; clone_size: NA; j_call: TRBJ2-5; d_call: NA; cdr3_nt: TGTGCCAGCAGTTTGGACCGACCGAAGACCCAGTACTTC; cdr3_aa: CASSLDRPKTQYF
v_call: TRBV20-1; clone_size: NA; j_call: TRBJ1-2; d_call: TRBD1; cdr3_nt: TGCAGTGCTGGGGAAAGGGGGCTGGCCTATGGCTACACCTTC; cdr3_aa: CSAGERGLAYGYTF